A selection of T cell receptor beta chains follows, all from one sample in a study of beta chain features in type 1 diabetes. Profiled with immunoSEQ multiplex PCR; TCRdb holds only in-frame clones, not every one. This sample has under 850,000 clones, with over 10% found just once. Source material: naive CD4+ T cells from blood. The receptors stem from a man aged 18 to 29 with type 1 diabetes. Each CDR3 is given with its conserved first and last residue. D genes are given only for firm matches. Only part of the rows carry a size: once, few, many, or a class if the clone is expanded.

clone_size: few
v_call: TRBV9
j_call: TRBJ2-1
d_call: .
cdr3_aa: CASSVVWDGYNEQFF
cdr3_nt: TGTGCCAGCAGCGTAGTCTGGGACGGCTACAATGAGCAGTTCTTC

clone_size: few
v_call: TRBV6-4
j_call: TRBJ2-2
d_call: TRBD1
cdr3_aa: CASSDFSRGTGHTGELFF
cdr3_nt: TGTGCCAGCAGTGACTTCAGCAGGGGGACAGGCCACACCGGGGAGCTGTTTTTT

clone_size: .
v_call: TRBV20-1
j_call: TRBJ2-1
d_call: .
cdr3_aa: CSARLADEQFF
cdr3_nt: TGCAGTGCTAGGCTAGCAGATGAGCAGTTCTTC

clone_size: .
v_call: TRBV28
j_call: TRBJ1-2
d_call: .
cdr3_aa: CASSLRTGYTF
cdr3_nt: TGTGCCAGCAGCCTGAGGACTGGCTACACCTTC

clone_size: few
v_call: TRBV2
j_call: TRBJ2-5
d_call: TRBD2
cdr3_aa: CASTRGGFLETQYF
cdr3_nt: TGTGCCAGCACTCGGGGGGGGTTCCTGGAGACCCAGTACTTC

clone_size: .
v_call: TRBV11-3
j_call: TRBJ1-6
d_call: .
cdr3_aa: CASSSPTSIGSPLHF
cdr3_nt: TGTGCCAGCAGCTCGCCTACTTCGATAGGTTCACCCCTCCACTTT

clone_size: few
v_call: TRBV4-2
j_call: TRBJ2-1
d_call: TRBD1
cdr3_aa: CASSQPTGTASYNEQFF
cdr3_nt: TGTGCCAGCAGCCAACCCACCGGGACAGCCTCCTACAATGAGCAGTTCTTC

clone_size: few
v_call: TRBV7-6
j_call: TRBJ2-1
d_call: TRBD2
cdr3_aa: CASSPPIPPSGNNEQFF
cdr3_nt: TGTGCCAGCAGCCCCCCCATCCCCCCTAGCGGGAACAATGAGCAGTTCTTC

clone_size: .
v_call: TRBV4-2
j_call: TRBJ1-1
d_call: .
cdr3_aa: CASSPPRGLGTEAFF
cdr3_nt: TGTGCCAGCAGCCCTCCCCGGGGATTGGGAACTGAAGCTTTCTTT

clone_size: few
v_call: TRBV28
j_call: TRBJ2-5
d_call: .
cdr3_aa: CASHRAQETQYF
cdr3_nt: TGTGCCAGCCATCGGGCACAAGAGACCCAGTACTTC

clone_size: few
v_call: TRBV10-3
j_call: TRBJ1-1
d_call: .
cdr3_aa: CAISKTGNTEAFF
cdr3_nt: TGTGCCATCAGCAAAACAGGGAACACTGAAGCTTTCTTT

clone_size: .
v_call: TRBV5-1
j_call: TRBJ2-1
d_call: .
cdr3_aa: CASHRLGGTYNEQFF
cdr3_nt: TGCGCCAGCCACCGCTTAGGGGGAACCTACAATGAGCAGTTCTTC

clone_size: few
v_call: TRBV9
j_call: TRBJ1-1
d_call: TRBD1
cdr3_aa: CASSFGQGAGQGDTEAFF
cdr3_nt: TGTGCCAGCAGCTTCGGACAGGGGGCCGGTCAAGGGGACACTGAAGCTTTCTTT

clone_size: .
v_call: TRBV18
j_call: TRBJ2-1
d_call: .
cdr3_aa: CASSLTEWNEQFF
cdr3_nt: TGTGCCAGCTCCCTAACTGAATGGAATGAGCAGTTCTTC

clone_size: few
v_call: TRBV18
j_call: TRBJ1-5
d_call: TRBD1
cdr3_aa: CASSPPGQSNQPQHF
cdr3_nt: TGTGCCAGCTCACCACCGGGACAGAGCAATCAGCCCCAGCATTTT

clone_size: few
v_call: TRBV5-1
j_call: TRBJ2-7
d_call: .
cdr3_aa: CASSFGQTYEQYF
cdr3_nt: TGCGCCAGCAGCTTTGGACAGACGTACGAGCAGTACTTC

clone_size: few
v_call: TRBV12-2
j_call: TRBJ2-6
d_call: .
cdr3_aa: CASRLEQGSGANVLTF
cdr3_nt: TGTGCAAGTCGCCTAGAACAGGGCTCTGGGGCCAACGTCCTGACTTTC

clone_size: .
v_call: TRBV27
j_call: TRBJ1-6
d_call: TRBD1
cdr3_aa: CASSLDRQGHSPLHF
cdr3_nt: TGTGCCAGCAGTTTAGACCGACAGGGCCATTCACCCCTCCACTTT

clone_size: few
v_call: TRBV30
j_call: TRBJ1-6
d_call: .
cdr3_aa: CAWRAAGKGPLHF
cdr3_nt: TGTGCCTGGAGGGCAGCAGGGAAGGGACCCCTCCACTTT

clone_size: few
v_call: TRBV6-1
j_call: TRBJ2-7
d_call: .
cdr3_aa: CASPSSQGLHEQYF
cdr3_nt: TGTGCCAGCCCCAGCTCGCAGGGGCTACACGAGCAGTACTTC

clone_size: .
v_call: TRBV9
j_call: TRBJ2-5
d_call: .
cdr3_aa: CASSVRQDQETQYF
cdr3_nt: TGTGCCAGCAGCGTTCGACAGGACCAAGAGACCCAGTACTTC

clone_size: once
v_call: TRBV2
j_call: TRBJ2-3
d_call: .
cdr3_aa: CASIAGWGTDTQYF
cdr3_nt: TGTGCCAGCATTGCAGGGTGGGGCACAGATACGCAGTATTTT

clone_size: few
v_call: TRBV13
j_call: TRBJ1-2
d_call: .
cdr3_aa: CASSLVTGKSNYGYTF
cdr3_nt: TGTGCCAGCAGCTTAGTTACCGGGAAGTCTAACTATGGCTACACCTTC

clone_size: .
v_call: TRBV4-1
j_call: TRBJ2-1
d_call: TRBD1
cdr3_aa: CASSQDRGATGGSYNEQFF
cdr3_nt: TGCGCCAGCAGCCAAGATCGGGGGGCGACAGGGGGCTCCTACAATGAGCAGTTCTTC

clone_size: .
v_call: TRBV4-1
j_call: TRBJ2-7
d_call: .
cdr3_aa: CASSPRGGRSYEQYF
cdr3_nt: TGCGCCAGCAGCCCGCGCGGGGGCCGGTCCTACGAGCAGTACTTC

clone_size: .
v_call: TRBV10-3
j_call: TRBJ2-6
d_call: .
cdr3_aa: CAISGVSTASGANVLTF
cdr3_nt: TGTGCCATCAGCGGAGTGAGTACAGCCTCTGGGGCCAACGTCCTGACTTTC

clone_size: .
v_call: TRBV5-1
j_call: TRBJ1-2
d_call: .
cdr3_aa: CASSITTNYGYTF
cdr3_nt: TGCGCCAGCAGTATTACAACGAACTATGGCTACACCTTC

clone_size: few
v_call: TRBV6-1
j_call: TRBJ1-2
d_call: .
cdr3_aa: CASIPGGGLLYGYTF
cdr3_nt: TGTGCCAGCATCCCTGGAGGCGGGCTCTTGTATGGCTACACCTTC

clone_size: .
v_call: TRBV30
j_call: TRBJ2-5
d_call: .
cdr3_aa: CAWSYGTKKETQYF
cdr3_nt: TGTGCCTGGAGTTACGGGACCAAAAAAGAGACCCAGTACTTC

clone_size: few
v_call: TRBV6-6
j_call: TRBJ2-1
d_call: .
cdr3_aa: CASSHRANNEQFF
cdr3_nt: TGTGCCAGCAGCCACAGGGCGAACAATGAGCAGTTCTTC

clone_size: .
v_call: TRBV10-3
j_call: TRBJ2-1
d_call: .
cdr3_aa: CAPRTDRRNEQFF
cdr3_nt: TGTGCCCCACGGACTGACCGGAGGAATGAGCAGTTCTTC

clone_size: few
v_call: TRBV5-6
j_call: TRBJ1-2
d_call: .
cdr3_aa: CASSYWGGIHGYTF
cdr3_nt: TGTGCCAGCAGCTATTGGGGGGGCATCCATGGCTACACCTTC